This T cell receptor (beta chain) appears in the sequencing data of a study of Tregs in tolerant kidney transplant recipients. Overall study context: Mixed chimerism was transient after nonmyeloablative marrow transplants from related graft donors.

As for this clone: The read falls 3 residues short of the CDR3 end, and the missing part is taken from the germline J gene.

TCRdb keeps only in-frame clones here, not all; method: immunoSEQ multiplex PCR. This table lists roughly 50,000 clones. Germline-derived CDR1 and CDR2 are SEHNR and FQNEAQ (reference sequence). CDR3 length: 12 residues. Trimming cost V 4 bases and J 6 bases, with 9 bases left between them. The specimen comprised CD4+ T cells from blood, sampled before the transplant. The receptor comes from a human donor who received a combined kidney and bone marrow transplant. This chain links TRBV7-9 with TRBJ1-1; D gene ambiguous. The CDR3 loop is CASSSEGAEAFF. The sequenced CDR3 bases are TGTGCCAGCAGCTCCGAGGGCGCTGAA.